Shown below are 5 T cell receptor beta chains from a single sample sequenced in a study of patients and donors after allogeneic stem cell transplantation. Via MiXCR, TCRdb re-called the RT-PCR reads, giving one row per CDR3 protein. The data contain about a million distinct CDR3 sequences, over 15% of them singletons. Material: blood, either unsorted or a sorted T cell fraction (not recorded which). The source of these receptors is a human donor who was either an allogeneic HSCT recipient or a stem cell or donor lymphocyte infusion donor (not recorded which). It is not recorded whose cells these are; they may come from a transplant donor.

The CDR3 spells CASSVTAMNTEAFF. DNA for the CDR3: TGTGCCAGCAGTGTGACAGCTATGAACACTGAAGCTTTCTTT. The genes are TRBV6-1 and TRBJ1-1; maybe TRBD1 (5 bases). Looked up from germline, CDR1 is MNHNS and CDR2 is SASEGT. The CDR3 is made up of 14 amino acids. Trimming left V 4 bases short and J 0 bases short, with 9 bases between.

This clonotype turned up a few times. The CDR3 loop is CASSLKGSGVKTQETQYF. CDR3 nucleotide sequence: TGCGCCAGCAGCTTGAAGGGGAGCGGGGTCAAGACCCAAGAGACCCAGTACTTC. The rearrangement joins TRBV5-1 to TRBJ2-5; TRBD2 aligns across 7 bases. The V segment lost 1 base and the J segment 1 base; nucleotides outside the gene matches: 13. Per germline, CDR1 SGHRS and CDR2 YFSETQ. The CDR3 spans 18 residues.

The CDR3 spells CASSQDVKGSSYGYTF. CDR3 DNA: TGTGCCAGCAGCCAAGATGTAAAGGGGAGCAGCTATGGCTACACCTTC. V is TRBV4-2 and J is TRBJ1-2, with D tentatively TRBD1 (5 bases). The ends were cut back, 0 bases at V and 4 bases at J, with 15 bases in the middle. Germline CDR1 is LGHNA and CDR2 is YNFKEQ. The CDR3 runs 16 residues.

This clonotype was seen a handful of times. This chain joins TRBV19 and TRBJ1-5; a possible D gene is TRBD1 (6 bases). Trimming took 3 bases from V and 2 from J, leaving 14 bases between them. There are 16 residues in the CDR3. Germline-derived CDR1 and CDR2 are LNHDA and SQIVND (reference sequence). Here the CDR3 reads CASSMVGQLGNQPQHF. In nucleotides, the CDR3 is TGTGCCAGTAGTATGGTAGGACAGTTGGGCAATCAGCCCCAGCATTTT.

The rearrangement links TRBV5-6 to TRBJ1-6, with 8 bases aligning to TRBD1. Germline CDR1 reads SGHDT; CDR2 reads YYEEEE. This CDR3 is 16 amino acids long. V was pared by 4 bases and J by 5 bases, with 8 bases of the junction left unmatched. Here the CDR3 reads CASSMPRTGHNSPLHF. CDR3 in DNA: TGTGCCAGCAGCATGCCCCGGACAGGGCATAATTCACCCCTCCACTTT.